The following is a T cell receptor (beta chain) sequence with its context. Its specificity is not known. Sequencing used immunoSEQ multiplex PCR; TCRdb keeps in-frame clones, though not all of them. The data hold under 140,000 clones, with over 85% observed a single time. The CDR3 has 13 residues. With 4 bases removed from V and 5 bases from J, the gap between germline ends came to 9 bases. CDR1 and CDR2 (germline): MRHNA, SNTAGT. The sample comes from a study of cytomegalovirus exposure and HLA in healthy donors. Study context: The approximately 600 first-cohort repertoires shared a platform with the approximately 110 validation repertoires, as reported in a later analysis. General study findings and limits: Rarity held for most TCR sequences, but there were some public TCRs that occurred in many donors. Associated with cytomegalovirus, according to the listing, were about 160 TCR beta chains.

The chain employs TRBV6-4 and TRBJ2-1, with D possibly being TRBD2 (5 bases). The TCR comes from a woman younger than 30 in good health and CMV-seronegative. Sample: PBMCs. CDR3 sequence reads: CASSVDGNNEQFF. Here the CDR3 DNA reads TGTGCCAGCAGTGTGGACGGGAACAATGAGCAGTTCTTC.